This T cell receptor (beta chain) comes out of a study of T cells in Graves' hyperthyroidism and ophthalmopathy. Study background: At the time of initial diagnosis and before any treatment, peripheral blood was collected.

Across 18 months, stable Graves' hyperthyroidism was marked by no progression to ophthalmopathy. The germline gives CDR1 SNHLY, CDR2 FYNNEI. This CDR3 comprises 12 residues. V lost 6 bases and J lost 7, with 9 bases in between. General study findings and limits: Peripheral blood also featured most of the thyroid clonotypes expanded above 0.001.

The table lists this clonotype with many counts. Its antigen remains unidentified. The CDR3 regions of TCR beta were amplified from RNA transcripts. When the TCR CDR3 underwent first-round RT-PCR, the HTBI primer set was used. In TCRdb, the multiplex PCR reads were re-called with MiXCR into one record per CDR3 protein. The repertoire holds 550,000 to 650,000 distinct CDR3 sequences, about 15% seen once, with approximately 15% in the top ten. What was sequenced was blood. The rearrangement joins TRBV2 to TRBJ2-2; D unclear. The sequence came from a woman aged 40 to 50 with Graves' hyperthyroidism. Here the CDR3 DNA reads TGTGCCAGCAGGGTGCCGGGCGGGGAGCTGTTTTTT. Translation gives CASRVPGGELFF.